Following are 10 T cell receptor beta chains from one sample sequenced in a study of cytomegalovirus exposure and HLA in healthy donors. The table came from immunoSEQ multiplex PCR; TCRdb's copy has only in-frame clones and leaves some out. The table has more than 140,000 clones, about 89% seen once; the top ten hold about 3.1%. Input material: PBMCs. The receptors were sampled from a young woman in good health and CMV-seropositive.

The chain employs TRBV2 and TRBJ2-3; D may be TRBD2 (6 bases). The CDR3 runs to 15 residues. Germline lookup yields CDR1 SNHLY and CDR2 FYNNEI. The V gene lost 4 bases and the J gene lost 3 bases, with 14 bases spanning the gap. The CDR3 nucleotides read TGTGCCAGCAGTGCGGACCTCGGGAGAACAGATACGCAGTATTTT. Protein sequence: CASSADLGRTDTQYF.

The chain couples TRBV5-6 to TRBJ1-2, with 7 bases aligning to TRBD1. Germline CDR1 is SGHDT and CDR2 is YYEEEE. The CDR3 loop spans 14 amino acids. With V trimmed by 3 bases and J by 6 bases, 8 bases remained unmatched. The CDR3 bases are TGTGCCAGCAGCTCCCGACAGGGTTTGCATGGCTACACCTTC. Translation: CASSSRQGLHGYTF.

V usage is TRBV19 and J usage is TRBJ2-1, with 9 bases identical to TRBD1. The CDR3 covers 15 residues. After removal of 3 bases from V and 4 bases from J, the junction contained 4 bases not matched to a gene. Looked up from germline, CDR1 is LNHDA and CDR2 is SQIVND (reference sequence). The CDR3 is CASSIGTGKYNEQFF. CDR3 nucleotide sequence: TGTGCCAGTAGTATTGGGACAGGGAAATACAATGAGCAGTTCTTC.

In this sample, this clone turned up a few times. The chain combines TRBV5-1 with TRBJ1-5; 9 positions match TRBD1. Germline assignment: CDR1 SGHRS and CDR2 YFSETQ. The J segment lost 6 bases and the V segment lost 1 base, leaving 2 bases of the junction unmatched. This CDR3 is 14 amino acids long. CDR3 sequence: CASSLTGGFQPQHF. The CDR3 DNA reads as TGCGCCAGCAGCTTGACAGGGGGCTTTCAGCCCCAGCATTTT.

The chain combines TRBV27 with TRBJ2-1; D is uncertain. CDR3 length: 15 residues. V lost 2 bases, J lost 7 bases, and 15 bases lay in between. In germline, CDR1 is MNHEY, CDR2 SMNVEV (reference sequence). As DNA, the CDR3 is TGTGCCAGCAGTTTAAAGTCTAGGTTTCAGAATGAGCAGTTCTTC. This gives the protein CASSLKSRFQNEQFF.

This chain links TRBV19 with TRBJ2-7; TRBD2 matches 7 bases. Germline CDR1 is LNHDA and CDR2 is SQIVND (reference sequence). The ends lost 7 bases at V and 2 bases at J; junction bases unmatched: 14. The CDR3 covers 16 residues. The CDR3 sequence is CASNGSWASGTYEQYF. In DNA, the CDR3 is TGTGCCAGTAATGGCAGTTGGGCTAGCGGTACCTACGAGCAGTACTTC.

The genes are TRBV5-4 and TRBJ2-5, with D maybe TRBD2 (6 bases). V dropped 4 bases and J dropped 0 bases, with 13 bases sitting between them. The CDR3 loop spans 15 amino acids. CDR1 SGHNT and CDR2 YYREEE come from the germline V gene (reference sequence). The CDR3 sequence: CASSGAGRYQETQYF. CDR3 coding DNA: TGTGCCAGCAGCGGGGCGGGAAGGTACCAAGAGACCCAGTACTTC.

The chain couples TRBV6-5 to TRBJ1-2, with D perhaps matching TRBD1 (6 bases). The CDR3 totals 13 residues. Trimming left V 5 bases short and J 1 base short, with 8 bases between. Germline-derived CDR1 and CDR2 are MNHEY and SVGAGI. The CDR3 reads CASSRQVNYGYTF. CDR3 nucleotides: TGTGCCAGCAGTCGACAGGTTAACTATGGCTACACCTTC.

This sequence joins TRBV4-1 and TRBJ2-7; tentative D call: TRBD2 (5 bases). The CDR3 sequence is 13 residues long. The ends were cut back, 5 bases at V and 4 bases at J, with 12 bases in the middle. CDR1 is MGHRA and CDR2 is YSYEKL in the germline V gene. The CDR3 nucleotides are TGCGCCAGCAGCGGGTTTCGGGGTTACGAGCAGTACTTC. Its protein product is CASSGFRGYEQYF.

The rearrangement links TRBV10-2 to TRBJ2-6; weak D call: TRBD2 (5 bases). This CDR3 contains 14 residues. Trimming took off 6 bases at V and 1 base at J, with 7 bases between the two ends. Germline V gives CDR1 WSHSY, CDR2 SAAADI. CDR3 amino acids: CASRAVSGANVLTF. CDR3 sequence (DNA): TGCGCCAGCAGAGCGGTATCTGGGGCCAACGTCCTGACTTTC.